Below are 16 T cell receptor beta chains sequenced from a single sample in a study of T cell responses to AZD1222 COVID-19 vaccine. TCRdb keeps only in-frame clones here, not all; method: immunoSEQ multiplex PCR. This table has about 69,000 clones, around 80% appearing once. Sequences were derived from peripheral blood, sampled 28 days after the second AZD1222 dose. All receptors come from an adult who received the AZD1222 COVID-19 vaccine.

The chain uses TRBV6-2 or TRBV6-3 and TRBJ1-5; D gene unclear. The V end was cut by 0 bases, the J end by 3 bases, with 18 bases between. Germline CDR1 MNHEY, CDR2 SVGEGT. The CDR3 extends over 18 amino acids. The CDR3 nucleotides read TGTGCCAGCAGTTACTCCCGACAAGCGAGAACTCTCAATCAGCCCCAGCATTTT. Encoded protein: CASSYSRQARTLNQPQHF.

The V gene is TRBV3-1 (or the pseudogene TRBV3-2), the J gene TRBJ1-1, with D unresolved. Germline V CDR1 and CDR2: LGHDT, YNNKEL (reference sequence). Between the trimmed V and J ends, which lost 6 bases and 0 bases, there was a span of 5 bases. The CDR3 totals 12 residues. The DNA for the CDR3 is TGTGCCAGCAGGGGCTTGAACACTGAAGCTTTCTTT. Protein: CASRGLNTEAFF.

The V and J genes are TRBV10-3 and TRBJ2-5; 8 bases agree with TRBD2. This CDR3 spans 15 amino acids. In germline, CDR1 is ENHRY, CDR2 SYGVKD. V was clipped by 8 bases and J by 1 base; unmatched bases: 9. The CDR3 spells CAIGASGGIQETQYF. DNA of the CDR3: TGTGCCATCGGTGCCAGCGGGGGCATCCAAGAGACCCAGTACTTC.

This chain uses TRBV27 with TRBJ2-1; possible D gene TRBD1, 6 bases. Germline lookup yields CDR1 MNHEY and CDR2 SMNVEV (reference sequence). The CDR3 covers 13 residues. V lost 1 base, J lost 8 bases, and 9 bases lay in between. The CDR3 bases are TGTGCCAGCAGTTTATTCCCAGGGGATGAGCAGTTCTTC. It is translated as CASSLFPGDEQFF.

V usage is TRBV25-1 and J usage is TRBJ1-1; TRBD1 agrees at 8 bases. Germline-derived CDR1 and CDR2 are MGHDK and SYGVNS. V lost 4 bases, J lost 0 bases, and 7 bases stayed unmatched. The CDR3 sequence is 16 residues long. CDR3: CASSAPSGGLNTEAFF. The DNA for the CDR3 is TGTGCCAGCAGTGCCCCCTCAGGGGGCCTGAACACTGAAGCTTTCTTT.

This clone was counted a single time. The V call is TRBV10-3, the J call TRBJ1-3; D is perhaps TRBD1 (5 bases). CDR3 size: 17 residues. The ends were cut back, 4 bases at V and 0 bases at J, with 16 bases in the middle. Germline V gene sequence: CDR1 ENHRY, CDR2 SYGVKD. The CDR3 nucleotides are TGTGCCATCAGTGCTTCGGGGGTAGCGATCTCTGGAAACACCATATATTTT. This sequence encodes CAISASGVAISGNTIYF.

This chain connects TRBV6-5 to TRBJ2-3; D is ambiguous. The V and J ends lost 5 bases and 5 bases respectively, with 11 bases between them. Germline V CDR1 and CDR2: MNHEY, SVGAGI. The CDR3 has 13 amino acids. CDR3 sequence (DNA): TGTGCCAGCAGTCTGAGGCTGGTAGATACGCAGTATTTT. Residues: CASSLRLVDTQYF.

The V gene is TRBV20-1, the J gene TRBJ2-7; the D is unclear. Trimming shortened V by 0 bases and J by 8 bases, and 8 bases separated the two germline ends. Looked up from germline, CDR1 is DFQATT and CDR2 is SNEGSKA (reference sequence). The CDR3 is 11 residues long. For the CDR3, the DNA is TGCAGTGCTAGAGAGGGGATTCAGCAGTACTTC. Translation gives CSAREGIQQYF.

This chain links TRBV7-9 with TRBJ1-3, with D perhaps TRBD1 (6 bases). Germline CDR1 is SEHNR and CDR2 is FQNEAQ (reference sequence). This CDR3 comprises 16 residues. Trimming left V 3 bases short and J 7 bases short, with 19 bases between. CDR3 nucleotides: TGTGCCAGCAGCTTCTCCTTTGGCCAGGGGATGAACACCATATATTTT. Translated, it gives CASSFSFGQGMNTIYF.

This clone appeared a few times. The chain uses TRBV5-1 and TRBJ1-3, with a weak D call TRBD1 (6 bases). This CDR3 region has 16 residues. Germline-derived CDR1 and CDR2 are SGHRS and YFSETQ. Trimming took 0 bases from V and 4 from J, leaving 14 bases between them. The DNA for the CDR3 is TGCGCCAGCAGCTTGGGGCCACAGGGTACCGGAAACACCATATATTTT. Protein product: CASSLGPQGTGNTIYF.

The chain recombines TRBV30 with TRBJ2-7; 10 nucleotides align to TRBD1. V was clipped by 0 bases and J by 9 bases; unmatched bases: 5. CDR1 and CDR2 from the germline V gene are GTSNPN and SVGIG (reference sequence). There are 13 residues in the CDR3. The CDR3 DNA follows: TGTGCCTGGAGTGTACTAGACAGGGGGCGGCAGTACTTC. This codes for CAWSVLDRGRQYF.

The chain employs TRBV23-1 and TRBJ1-6; D gene ambiguous. TRBV23-1 is an open reading frame whose function is uncertain. The ends were cut back, 6 bases at V and 0 bases at J, with 9 bases in the middle. This CDR3 is 15 amino acids long. The CDR3 spells CASRPRSSYNSPLHF. The CDR3, as DNA: TGCGCCAGCAGGCCCCGGAGCTCCTATAATTCACCCCTCCACTTT.

The chain recombines TRBV19 with TRBJ1-1, with no clear D. Germline-derived CDR1 and CDR2 are LNHDA and SQIVND (reference sequence). The CDR3 consists of 13 residues. V shed 5 bases and J shed 4 bases, with 11 bases lying between them. CDR3 region: CASSQEVGTEAFF. The CDR3 nucleotides read TGTGCCAGTAGTCAGGAGGTTGGCACTGAAGCTTTCTTT.

The V and J genes are TRBV23-1 and TRBJ2-7; D gene unclear. TRBV23-1 is an open reading frame whose function is uncertain. This CDR3 spans 14 amino acids. The V end was cut by 1 base, the J end by 6 bases, with 13 bases between. DNA for the CDR3: TGCGCCAGCAGTCAATTAGCAGCCAGAACCGAGCAGTACTTC. As protein: CASSQLAARTEQYF.

This clone was seen more than once but under ten times. The V call is TRBV4-3, the J call TRBJ2-7; no clear D gene. The CDR3 is 13 amino acids. V lost 2 bases, J lost 4 bases, and 9 bases lay in between. CDR1 and CDR2 from the germline V gene are LGHNA and YSLEER. The CDR3 is CASSQRVGYEQYF. CDR3 in DNA: TGCGCCAGCAGCCAACGAGTCGGATACGAGCAGTACTTC.

The rearrangement uses TRBV6-6 and TRBJ1-5, with D uncertain. CDR1 and CDR2 (germline): MNHNY, SVGAGI (reference sequence). Trimming stripped 5 bases from V and 2 bases from J, with 10 bases between. The CDR3 runs 14 residues. CDR3 region: CASSPYLGNQPQHF. In DNA form, the CDR3 reads TGTGCCAGCAGTCCCTACCTAGGCAATCAGCCCCAGCATTTT.